Listed below are T cell receptor beta chains from one sample, sequenced in a study of cytomegalovirus exposure and HLA in healthy donors. The method was immunoSEQ multiplex PCR; TCRdb's version includes in-frame clones alone and lacks a portion of them. The table lists roughly 120,000 clones, more than 70% of them singletons, with around 1.9% in the top ten. Material: PBMCs. The receptors were gathered from a woman aged 25 to 39 in good health and CMV-seronegative. Both conserved end residues are part of each CDR3. Fields, in order: D gene, V gene, clone size, J gene, CDR3 DNA, CDR3 protein. The D gene is left open where the match is weak. Clone size is shown for a subset of rows, as once, few, many or a class of expanded clone.

D gene: -; V gene: TRBV6-5; clone size: -; J gene: TRBJ2-5; CDR3 DNA: TGTGCCAGCAATAGAAAGGGAGGTGAGACCCAGTACTTC; CDR3 protein: CASNRKGGETQYF
D gene: TRBD1; V gene: TRBV28; clone size: once; J gene: TRBJ1-1; CDR3 DNA: TGTGCCAGCAGTCTCGGGACAGCCACTGAAGCTTTCTTT; CDR3 protein: CASSLGTATEAFF
D gene: -; V gene: TRBV11-3; clone size: -; J gene: TRBJ1-6; CDR3 DNA: TGTGCCAGCAGCTTAAAGTTCGGGTCACCCCTCCACTTT; CDR3 protein: CASSLKFGSPLHF
D gene: -; V gene: TRBV15; clone size: -; J gene: TRBJ2-2; CDR3 DNA: TGTGCCACCAGCAGAGATCCCCGCGGCGGGGAGCTGTTTTTT; CDR3 protein: CATSRDPRGGELFF
D gene: -; V gene: TRBV10-3; clone size: few; J gene: TRBJ2-1; CDR3 DNA: TGTGCCATCAGTGAGTCCCTCGAGGGCGGTGAGCAGTTCTTC; CDR3 protein: CAISESLEGGEQFF
D gene: -; V gene: TRBV9; clone size: -; J gene: TRBJ2-3; CDR3 DNA: TGTGCCAGCAGCGTATCAGGTCAATGGGATACGCAGTATTTT; CDR3 protein: CASSVSGQWDTQYF
D gene: -; V gene: TRBV5-8; clone size: -; J gene: TRBJ1-1; CDR3 DNA: TGTGCCAGCAGCTGGAGCTCTGCCTCGGGGGTGAACACTGAAGCTTTCTTT; CDR3 protein: CASSWSSASGVNTEAFF
D gene: TRBD1; V gene: TRBV5-4; clone size: -; J gene: TRBJ1-2; CDR3 DNA: TGTGCCAGCAGCTTGACTGGACAGGGGGGCTACACCTTC; CDR3 protein: CASSLTGQGGYTF
D gene: -; V gene: TRBV12-1; clone size: -; J gene: TRBJ1-2; CDR3 DNA: TGTGCCAGCAGCTTTAGGCAGGGTGGTGGCTACACCTTC; CDR3 protein: CASSFRQGGGYTF
D gene: -; V gene: TRBV7-8; clone size: -; J gene: TRBJ1-2; CDR3 DNA: TGTGCCAGCAGTTCACAGGGACCAAACTATGGCTACACCTTC; CDR3 protein: CASSSQGPNYGYTF
D gene: TRBD1; V gene: TRBV13; clone size: -; J gene: TRBJ2-7; CDR3 DNA: TGTGCCAGCAGCTCCGGGACAGGGGGTAGTCACGAGCAGTACTTC; CDR3 protein: CASSSGTGGSHEQYF
D gene: TRBD1; V gene: TRBV7-6; clone size: -; J gene: TRBJ2-1; CDR3 DNA: TGTGCCAGCAGCTTACGTGGGACAGGGTCGTACAATGAGCAGTTCTTC; CDR3 protein: CASSLRGTGSYNEQFF
D gene: -; V gene: TRBV18; clone size: -; J gene: TRBJ1-1; CDR3 DNA: TGTGCCAGCTCGCCACAGGGAGTGAACACTGAAGCTTTCTTT; CDR3 protein: CASSPQGVNTEAFF
D gene: -; V gene: TRBV18; clone size: -; J gene: TRBJ2-2; CDR3 DNA: TGTGCCAGCTCACCCTTGGCAGGGGCGAACACCGGGGAGCTGTTTTTT; CDR3 protein: CASSPLAGANTGELFF
D gene: -; V gene: TRBV14; clone size: -; J gene: TRBJ2-3; CDR3 DNA: TGTGCCAGCAGCCCCCGGCGGGGGCCTGGGACAGATACGCAGTATTTT; CDR3 protein: CASSPRRGPGTDTQYF
D gene: -; V gene: TRBV21-1; clone size: -; J gene: TRBJ1-3; CDR3 DNA: TGTGCCAGCAGCAAAGAGGGGGGGCAGGGTGTATGGAACACCATATATTTT; CDR3 protein: CASSKEGGQGVWNTIYF
D gene: TRBD2; V gene: TRBV9; clone size: -; J gene: TRBJ2-1; CDR3 DNA: TGTGCCAGCAGCGCGTCACCCGGGGGGGCCTCCTCCCACTCCGTAGAGCAGTTCTTC; CDR3 protein: CASSASPGGASSHSVEQFF
D gene: TRBD1; V gene: TRBV13; clone size: few; J gene: TRBJ1-1; CDR3 DNA: TGTGCCAGCAGCAGGGGACAGGGGAACACTGAAGCTTTCTTT; CDR3 protein: CASSRGQGNTEAFF
D gene: -; V gene: TRBV7-9; clone size: -; J gene: TRBJ2-2; CDR3 DNA: TGTGCCAGCAGCTTAGAAGTAGACACCGGGGAGCTGTTTTTT; CDR3 protein: CASSLEVDTGELFF
D gene: -; V gene: TRBV11-2; clone size: once; J gene: TRBJ1-1; CDR3 DNA: TGTGCCAGCAGCCGACAGCTCCTGGACACTGAAGCTTTCTTT; CDR3 protein: CASSRQLLDTEAFF
D gene: -; V gene: TRBV9; clone size: -; J gene: TRBJ2-5; CDR3 DNA: TGTGCCAGCAGCGTAGGCGGTGAGGAGACCCAGTACTTC; CDR3 protein: CASSVGGEETQYF
D gene: -; V gene: TRBV9; clone size: -; J gene: TRBJ1-2; CDR3 DNA: TGTGCCAGCAGCCCAGCCGGCGGGAGGGGCTACACCTTC; CDR3 protein: CASSPAGGRGYTF
D gene: TRBD1; V gene: TRBV13; clone size: once; J gene: TRBJ1-2; CDR3 DNA: TGTGCCAGCAGCTTATTCCTCGGGACAGGGGACAACTATGGCTACACCTTC; CDR3 protein: CASSLFLGTGDNYGYTF
D gene: -; V gene: TRBV7-2; clone size: -; J gene: TRBJ2-7; CDR3 DNA: TGTGCCAGCAGCCTTAACTCCTACGAGCAGTACTTC; CDR3 protein: CASSLNSYEQYF
D gene: TRBD1; V gene: TRBV11-2; clone size: -; J gene: TRBJ2-7; CDR3 DNA: TGTGCCAGCAGACGGCCGGGGGGACAGGGAGCGGCCTACGAGCAGTACTTC; CDR3 protein: CASRRPGGQGAAYEQYF
D gene: -; V gene: TRBV10-3; clone size: -; J gene: TRBJ2-3; CDR3 DNA: TGTGCCATCAGTGTTACAGGTCATACGCAGTATTTT; CDR3 protein: CAISVTGHTQYF
D gene: TRBD1; V gene: TRBV7-2; clone size: -; J gene: TRBJ1-6; CDR3 DNA: TGTGCCAGCAGCTTAGACAGGGGGCCCTCACCCCTCCACTTT; CDR3 protein: CASSLDRGPSPLHF
D gene: TRBD1; V gene: TRBV2; clone size: -; J gene: TRBJ2-7; CDR3 DNA: TGTGCCAGTGGGCAGGGACAGGGTAGAGAGCAGTACTTC; CDR3 protein: CASGQGQGREQYF
D gene: -; V gene: TRBV18; clone size: -; J gene: TRBJ2-1; CDR3 DNA: TGTGCCAGCTCACCCGCAGTGGGGGGATACAATGAGCAGTTCTTC; CDR3 protein: CASSPAVGGYNEQFF
D gene: -; V gene: TRBV6-5; clone size: once; J gene: TRBJ1-2; CDR3 DNA: TGTGCCAGCAGTTACTCGCTCGGGAACTATGGCTACACCTTC; CDR3 protein: CASSYSLGNYGYTF
D gene: -; V gene: TRBV11-3; clone size: -; J gene: TRBJ2-2; CDR3 DNA: TGTGCCAGCAGCCGCTCCGGGGGGCCCGCGGGCGGGGAGCTGTTTTTT; CDR3 protein: CASSRSGGPAGGELFF
D gene: -; V gene: TRBV6-5; clone size: -; J gene: TRBJ1-5; CDR3 DNA: TGTGCCAGCAGCTCCGACACCTTCAATCAGCCCCAGCATTTT; CDR3 protein: CASSSDTFNQPQHF
D gene: -; V gene: TRBV27; clone size: -; J gene: TRBJ2-7; CDR3 DNA: TGTGCCAGCAGGCCCAACACGGGCTCCTACGAGCAGTACTTC; CDR3 protein: CASRPNTGSYEQYF
D gene: -; V gene: TRBV18; clone size: -; J gene: TRBJ1-1; CDR3 DNA: TGTGCCAGCTCCCCCTTTCCGGACAGCTACACTGAAGCTTTCTTT; CDR3 protein: CASSPFPDSYTEAFF
D gene: -; V gene: TRBV6-5; clone size: -; J gene: TRBJ1-2; CDR3 DNA: TGTGCCAGCAGTCCACGACAGTCCCTTAACTATGGCTACACCTTC; CDR3 protein: CASSPRQSLNYGYTF
D gene: TRBD1; V gene: TRBV6-5; clone size: -; J gene: TRBJ1-1; CDR3 DNA: TGTGCCAGCAGTTACGGGACAGTGAACACTGAAGCTTTCTTT; CDR3 protein: CASSYGTVNTEAFF
D gene: -; V gene: TRBV4-3; clone size: -; J gene: TRBJ2-6; CDR3 DNA: TGCGCCAGCAGCCAAATAGGACTCTCTGGGGCCAACGTCCTGACTTTC; CDR3 protein: CASSQIGLSGANVLTF
D gene: -; V gene: TRBV5-1; clone size: -; J gene: TRBJ1-1; CDR3 DNA: TGCGCCAGCAGCAGGAGGGAGCAGAACACTGAAGCTTTCTTT; CDR3 protein: CASSRREQNTEAFF
D gene: -; V gene: TRBV5-1; clone size: -; J gene: TRBJ1-4; CDR3 DNA: TGCGCCAGCAGCTCCCAGGGGCCTGGGGAAAAACTGTTTTTT; CDR3 protein: CASSSQGPGEKLFF
D gene: -; V gene: TRBV10-3; clone size: -; J gene: TRBJ2-3; CDR3 DNA: TGTGCCATCGGCGGGGCCTCAGCACAGTCGCAGTATTTT; CDR3 protein: CAIGGASAQSQYF
D gene: -; V gene: TRBV6-5; clone size: -; J gene: TRBJ1-2; CDR3 DNA: TGTGCCAGCAGTTTCCTCGACAGGAACTATGGCTACACCTTC; CDR3 protein: CASSFLDRNYGYTF
D gene: -; V gene: TRBV6-5; clone size: few; J gene: TRBJ1-2; CDR3 DNA: TGTGCCAGCAGTTACACCAGTTGGGGCTACACCTTC; CDR3 protein: CASSYTSWGYTF
D gene: -; V gene: TRBV29-1; clone size: -; J gene: TRBJ1-2; CDR3 DNA: TGCAGCGTTGGGGCAGACTATGGCTACACCTTC; CDR3 protein: CSVGADYGYTF
D gene: TRBD1; V gene: TRBV12-5; clone size: -; J gene: TRBJ1-1; CDR3 DNA: TGTGCTAGTGGTTTGGTCGGACAGGGGATCGCTGAAGCTTTCTTT; CDR3 protein: CASGLVGQGIAEAFF
D gene: -; V gene: TRBV25-1; clone size: -; J gene: TRBJ2-7; CDR3 DNA: TGTGCCAGCAGTGAGCTTCCTCCCGGGACATACTCCTACGAGCAGTACTTC; CDR3 protein: CASSELPPGTYSYEQYF
D gene: -; V gene: TRBV11-3; clone size: once; J gene: TRBJ1-2; CDR3 DNA: TGTGCCAGCAGCTTAGCCTCGGACAACCCTAACTATGGCTACACCTTC; CDR3 protein: CASSLASDNPNYGYTF
D gene: -; V gene: TRBV2; clone size: -; J gene: TRBJ1-4; CDR3 DNA: TGTGCCAGCAGTGAAAGGGCCCCTGGCAGGGCGGCTGAAAAACTGTTTTTT; CDR3 protein: CASSERAPGRAAEKLFF
D gene: -; V gene: TRBV7-2; clone size: -; J gene: TRBJ2-3; CDR3 DNA: TGTGCCAGCAGCTTAGCCGCGGGGGCGACCACAGATACGCAGTATTTT; CDR3 protein: CASSLAAGATTDTQYF
D gene: -; V gene: TRBV30; clone size: few; J gene: TRBJ2-1; CDR3 DNA: TGTGCCTGGGGGGACTGGGGGAACCACAATGAGCAGTTCTTC; CDR3 protein: CAWGDWGNHNEQFF
D gene: -; V gene: TRBV4-2; clone size: -; J gene: TRBJ2-3; CDR3 DNA: TGTGCCAGCAGCCAAGATCGACAGAGTACGCAGTATTTT; CDR3 protein: CASSQDRQSTQYF
D gene: -; V gene: TRBV25-1; clone size: -; J gene: TRBJ1-4; CDR3 DNA: TGTGCCAGCAGCCAGGGTTGGGATGAAAAACTGTTTTTT; CDR3 protein: CASSQGWDEKLFF
D gene: -; V gene: TRBV7-9; clone size: -; J gene: TRBJ2-5; CDR3 DNA: TGTGCCAGCAGCCTAGTCGTGGACGGGGGGCTCCAAGAGACCCAGTACTTC; CDR3 protein: CASSLVVDGGLQETQYF
D gene: TRBD2; V gene: TRBV7-9; clone size: -; J gene: TRBJ2-3; CDR3 DNA: TGTGCCAGCAGCCGCCTTGGGGGGGTCGGCACAGATACGCAGTATTTT; CDR3 protein: CASSRLGGVGTDTQYF
D gene: -; V gene: TRBV5-1; clone size: -; J gene: TRBJ1-2; CDR3 DNA: TGCGCCAGCAGCTTGACAGAAGGCTATGGCTACACCTTC; CDR3 protein: CASSLTEGYGYTF
D gene: TRBD2; V gene: TRBV4-2; clone size: few; J gene: TRBJ2-1; CDR3 DNA: TGTGCCAGCAGCCCCGGGACTAGCGGAGCTAATGAGCAGTTCTTC; CDR3 protein: CASSPGTSGANEQFF